These 5 T cell receptor beta chains were sequenced from one sample in a study of regulatory T cells in long-lasting Graves disease. To make TCR beta libraries, researchers used iRepertoire HTBI primers and Arm-PCR of CDR3 regions. One entry per CDR3 protein, called by TCRdb with MiXCR from the multiplex PCR reads. The table has around 400,000 distinct CDR3 sequences, around 16% seen once; the top ten hold 22%. The time point: newly diagnosed GD, antithyroid drugs for less than 3 months. PBMCs were the source of the RNA used for TCR sequencing. The input for sequencing was peripheral blood mononuclear cells (PBMCs), taken at new diagnosis, from a patient treated with antithyroid drugs. The receptors were sampled from a female donor with Graves disease.

This clonotype was detected only a few times. The J gene is TRBJ2-5, the V gene TRBV7-2; 11 bases map to TRBD2. CDR1 is SGHTA, CDR2 FQGNSA, per germline. The V and J ends lost 6 bases and 6 bases, in that order; junction bases with no gene match: 9. The CDR3 runs 15 residues. As DNA, the CDR3 is TGTGCCAGCAGTATAGCGGGGGGGCGTAGTAAGACCCAGTACTTC. Residues: CASSIAGGRSKTQYF.

With regard to this clonotype: This clone may be a read error of a much larger clone one base away. The chain couples TRBV25-1 to TRBJ2-7; 7 nucleotides agree with TRBD2. Germline CDR1 is MGHDK and CDR2 is SYGVNS. The junction had 10 bases not matched to a gene; V was cut back by 3 bases and J by 2 bases. The CDR3 is made up of 16 amino acids. This chain's CDR3 is CASSDDGWEGAYEQYF. Written as DNA, the CDR3 is TGTGCCAGCAGTGATGACGGGTGGGAGGGCGCCTACGAGCAGTACTTC.

This clonotype occurred many times. The chain couples TRBV29-1 to TRBJ2-1; TRBD1 matches 10 bases. Looked up from germline, CDR1 is SQVTM and CDR2 is ANQGSEA. Trimming took 6 bases from V and 3 from J; bases not matched to a gene: 8. The CDR3 extends over 15 amino acids. CDR3 in amino acids: CSVSGTGDHYNEQFF. CDR3 coding DNA: TGCAGCGTCTCCGGGACAGGGGACCACTACAATGAGCAGTTCTTC.

J is TRBJ2-4 and V is TRBV6-2 or TRBV6-3, with TRBD1 as a possible D gene (5 bases). The germline V and J ends were trimmed by 5 bases and 3 bases, with 14 bases remaining between them. Germline V gene lookup returns CDR1 MNHEY and CDR2 SVGEGT. This CDR3 has 15 amino acids. The CDR3 spells CASSDGQGGKNIQYF. The CDR3 DNA reads as TGTGCCAGCAGTGATGGGCAGGGTGGCAAAAACATTCAGTACTTC.

The V call is TRBV20-1, the J call TRBJ2-3, with TRBD2 identical over 10 bases. With the DNA end fitting TRBJ2-5 better, the J assignment may be wrong. The germline V gene encodes CDR1 DFQATT and CDR2 SNEGSKA (reference sequence). This CDR3 spans 14 amino acids. CDR3 nucleotide sequence: TGCAGTGCTAGAGCTTATAGCGGGAGGGAGACCCAGTACTTC. It translates to CSARAYSGRETQYF.